This TCR beta chain derives from a study of T cells after posttransplantation cyclophosphamide. Germline CDR1 and CDR2: SGHRS and YFSETQ. The CDR3 spans 16 residues. V shed 0 bases, J shed 4 bases, and the junction held 7 bases outside the gene matches. Profiling relied on immunoSEQ multiplex PCR, and the TCRdb table lists in-frame clones only, not all of them. Of more than 12,000 clones listed, under 85% are singletons. The source is a man aged 45-60 years. The sequenced sample was memory CD4+ T cells sorted from PBMCs. This chain connects TRBV5-1 to TRBJ1-2; 9 bases map to TRBD1. CDR3 residues: CASSLVTGGVGYGYTF. CDR3 DNA sequence: TGCGCCAGCAGCTTGGTGACAGGGGGAGTAGGCTATGGCTACACCTTC.